This T cell receptor beta chain was retrieved from a study of T cell repertoires in cytomegalovirus infection. Whole-study context: Peptides in the study included HLA-C-restricted and HLA-B-restricted CMV epitopes.

V shed 5 bases and J shed 0 bases, with 13 bases lying between them. Germline lookup yields CDR1 SGHTA and CDR2 FQGNSA. There are 15 residues in the CDR3. TCRdb independently ran MiXCR on the reads; one entry per CDR3 protein. The sample lists about 570,000 distinct CDR3 sequences; roughly 42% were seen once. On this clonotype itself: Its antigen is not identified.

The chain combines TRBV7-2 with TRBJ1-2; D ambiguous. Sample: cultured PBMCs, taken from culture after CMV antigen stimulation. The clonotype originates from a human donor in good health (CMV status not recorded). Some clones in this sample may be carry-over from other donors' samples. The CDR3 DNA is TGTGCCAGCAGCCCCCTAACGGTTGCTAACTATGGCTACACCTTC. It codes for CASSPLTVANYGYTF. Complete variable domain (other parts from reference TRBV7-2 and TRBJ1-2): GAGVSQSPSNKVTEKGKDVELRCDPISGHTALYWYRQSLGQGLEFLIYFQGNSAPDKSGLPSDRFSAERTGGSVSTLTIQRTQQEDSAVYLCASSPLTVANYGYTFGSGTRLTVV.